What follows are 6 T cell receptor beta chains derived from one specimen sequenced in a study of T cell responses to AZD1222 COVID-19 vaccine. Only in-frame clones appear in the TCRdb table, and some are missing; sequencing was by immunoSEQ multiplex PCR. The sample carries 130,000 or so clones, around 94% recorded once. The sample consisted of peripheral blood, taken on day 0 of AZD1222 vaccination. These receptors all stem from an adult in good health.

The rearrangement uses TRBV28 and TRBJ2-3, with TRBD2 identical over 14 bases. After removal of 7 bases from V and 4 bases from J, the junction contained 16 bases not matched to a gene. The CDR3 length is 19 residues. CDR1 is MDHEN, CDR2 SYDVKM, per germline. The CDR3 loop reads CASTAWGTSGGSGADTQYF. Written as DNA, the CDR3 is TGTGCCAGCACGGCATGGGGGACTAGCGGGGGTTCCGGGGCAGATACGCAGTATTTT.

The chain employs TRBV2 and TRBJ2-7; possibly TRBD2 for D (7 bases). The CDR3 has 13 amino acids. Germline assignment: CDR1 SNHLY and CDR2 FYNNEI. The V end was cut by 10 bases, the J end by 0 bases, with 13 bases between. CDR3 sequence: CANAAGHSYEQYF. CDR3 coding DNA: TGTGCCAATGCAGCGGGACACTCCTACGAGCAGTACTTC.

CDR3 DNA: TGTGCCAGCAGCTTGGGGCAGCCGAGCTCTGGAAACACCATATATTTT. Encoded protein: CASSLGQPSSGNTIYF. The rearrangement joins TRBV7-3 to TRBJ1-3; TRBD1 might be the D (5 bases). The CDR3 has 16 amino acids. V was cut by 3 bases and J by 0 bases, with 12 bases left in between. CDR1 and CDR2 (germline): SGHTA, FQGTGA.

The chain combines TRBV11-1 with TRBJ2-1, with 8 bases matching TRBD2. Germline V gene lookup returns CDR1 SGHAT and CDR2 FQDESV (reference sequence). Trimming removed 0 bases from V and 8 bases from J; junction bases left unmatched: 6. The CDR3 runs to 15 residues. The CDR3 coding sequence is TGTGCCAGCAGCTTAGCTCCGACTAGCGCCGATGAGCAGTTCTTC. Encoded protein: CASSLAPTSADEQFF.

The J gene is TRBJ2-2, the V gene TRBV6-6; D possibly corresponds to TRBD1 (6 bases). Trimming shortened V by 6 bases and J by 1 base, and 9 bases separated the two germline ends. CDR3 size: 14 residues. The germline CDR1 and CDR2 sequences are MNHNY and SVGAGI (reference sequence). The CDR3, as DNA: TGTGCCAGCAGACCGGGACAGAACACCGGGGAGCTGTTTTTT. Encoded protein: CASRPGQNTGELFF.

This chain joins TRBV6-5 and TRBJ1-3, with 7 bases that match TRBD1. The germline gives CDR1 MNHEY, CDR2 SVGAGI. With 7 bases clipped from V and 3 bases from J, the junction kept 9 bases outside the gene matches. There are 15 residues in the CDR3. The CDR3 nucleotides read TGTGCCAGCACCCGATGGGACAGCGATGGAAACACCATATATTTT. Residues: CASTRWDSDGNTIYF.